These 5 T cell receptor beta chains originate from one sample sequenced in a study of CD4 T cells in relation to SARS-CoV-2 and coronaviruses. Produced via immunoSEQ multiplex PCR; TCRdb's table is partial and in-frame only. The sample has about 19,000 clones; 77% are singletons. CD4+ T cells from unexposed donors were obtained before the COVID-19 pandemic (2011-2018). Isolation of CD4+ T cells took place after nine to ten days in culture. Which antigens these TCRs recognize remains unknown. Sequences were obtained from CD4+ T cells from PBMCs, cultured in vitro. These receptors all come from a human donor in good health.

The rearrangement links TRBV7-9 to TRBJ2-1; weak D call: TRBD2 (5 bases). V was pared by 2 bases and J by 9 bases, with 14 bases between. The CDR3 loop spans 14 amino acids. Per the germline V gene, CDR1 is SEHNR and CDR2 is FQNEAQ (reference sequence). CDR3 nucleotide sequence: TGTGCCAGCAGCTTATCGGCCCTAGAGGGTGAGCAGTTCTTC. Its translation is CASSLSALEGEQFF.

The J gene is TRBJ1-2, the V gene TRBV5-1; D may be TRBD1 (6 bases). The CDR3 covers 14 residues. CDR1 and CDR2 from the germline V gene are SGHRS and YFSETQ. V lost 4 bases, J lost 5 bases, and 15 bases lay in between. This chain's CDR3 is CASSPGGQGYGYTF. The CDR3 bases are TGCGCCAGCAGCCCTGGAGGGCAGGGGTATGGCTACACCTTC.

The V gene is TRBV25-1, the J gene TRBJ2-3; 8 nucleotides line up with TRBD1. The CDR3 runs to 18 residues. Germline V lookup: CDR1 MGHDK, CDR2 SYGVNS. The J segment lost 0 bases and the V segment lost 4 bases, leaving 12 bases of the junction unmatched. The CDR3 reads CASSVGLGQGPSTDTQYF. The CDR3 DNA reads TGTGCCAGCAGTGTTGGTCTCGGACAGGGCCCTAGCACAGATACGCAGTATTTT.

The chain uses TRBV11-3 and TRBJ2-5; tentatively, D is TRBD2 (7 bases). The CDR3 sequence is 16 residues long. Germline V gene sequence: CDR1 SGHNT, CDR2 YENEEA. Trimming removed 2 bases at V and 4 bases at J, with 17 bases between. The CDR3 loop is CASSLSSGGPTETQYF. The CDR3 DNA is TGTGCCAGCAGCTTAAGTTCCGGGGGGCCCACAGAGACCCAGTACTTC.

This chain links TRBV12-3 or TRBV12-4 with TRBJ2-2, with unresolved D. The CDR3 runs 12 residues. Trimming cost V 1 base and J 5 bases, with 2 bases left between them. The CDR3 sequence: CASSLGTGELFF. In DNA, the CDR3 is TGTGCCAGCAGTTTAGGGACCGGGGAGCTGTTTTTT.